This TCR beta chain comes out of a study of OX40 agonist ivuxolimab in advanced cancers. Study as a whole: The patients received ivuxolimab by intravenous route every 2 weeks at 0.01 to 10 mg/kg. The study, taken as a whole, reports: With doses of 0.1 to 3.0 mg/kg, CD4+ and CD8+ blood T cells had undergone clonal expansion by week 6. Low normalized T-cell clonal expansion was additionally recorded for some nonresponders.

Worth noting for this clone: Its specificity is not known.

The assay was immunoSEQ multiplex PCR, and TCRdb's table has in-frame clones only and misses some. The data show almost 80,000 clones, about 80% seen once. The source was CD4+ or CD8+ T cells sorted from blood, collected in a trial of the OX40 agonist ivuxolimab. The clonotype comes from an adult with an advanced solid tumor such as melanoma, head and neck, liver or kidney cancer.

The CDR3 loop reads CASRSDRVYGYTF. The CDR3 bases are TGTGCCAGCAGATCCGACAGGGTCTATGGCTACACCTTC. J is TRBJ1-2 and V is TRBV6-5, with 7 bases fitting TRBD1. V lost 6 bases to trimming and J lost 4 bases; unmatched junction nucleotides: 5. Germline V CDR1 and CDR2: MNHEY, SVGAGI. The CDR3 has 13 amino acids.